This TCR beta chain was captured in a study of CD8 T cells in ankylosing spondylitis. Study-wide findings and caveats: Reports say disease-linked clones showed up significantly more in matched ankylosing spondylitis synovial fluid. A number of the motif variants had already been described in reactive arthritis synovial fluid and blood. Disease-linked clones, CD8+, were relatively rare in peripheral blood. A TCR beta motif made of fewer than ten highly homologous variants seemed typical of ankylosing spondylitis blood.

V was shortened by 0 bases and J by 4 bases, with 9 bases between the two germline ends. Germline V gives CDR1 MNHEY, CDR2 SVGAGI. This CDR3 is built from 14 residues. To note about this clonotype: Its antigen is undetermined.

Quantitative molecular-barcoded 5'-RACE generated the TCR beta libraries. One entry per CDR3 protein results from TCRdb running MiXCR on the 5' RACE reads. The sample carries hundreds of thousands of distinct CDR3 sequences, about 13% recorded once. The sequenced sample was blood, either unsorted or a sorted T cell fraction (not recorded which). This clonotype was sampled from a male donor with ankylosing spondylitis. J is TRBJ1-2 and V is TRBV6-5; no reliable D call. CDR3 amino acids: CASSYSTVSYGYTF. The CDR3 DNA reads TGTGCCAGCAGTTACTCGACTGTAAGCTATGGCTACACCTTC.